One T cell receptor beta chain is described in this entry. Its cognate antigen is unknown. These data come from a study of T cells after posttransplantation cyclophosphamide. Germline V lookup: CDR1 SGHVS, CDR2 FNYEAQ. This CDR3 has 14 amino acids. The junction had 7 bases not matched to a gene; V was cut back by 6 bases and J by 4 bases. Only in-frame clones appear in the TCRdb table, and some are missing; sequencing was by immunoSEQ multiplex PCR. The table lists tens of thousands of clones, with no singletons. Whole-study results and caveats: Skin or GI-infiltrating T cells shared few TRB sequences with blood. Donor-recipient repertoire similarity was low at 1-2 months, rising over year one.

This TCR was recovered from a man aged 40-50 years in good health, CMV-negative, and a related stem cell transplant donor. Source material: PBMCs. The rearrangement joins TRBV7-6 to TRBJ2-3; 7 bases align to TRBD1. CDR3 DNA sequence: TGTGCCAGCAGACTCGACCAGGGGGCAGATACGCAGTATTTT. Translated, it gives CASRLDQGADTQYF.